Below are 20 T cell receptor beta chains sequenced from a single sample in a study of shared clonotypes between healthy human individuals. Only in-frame clones appear in the TCRdb table, and some are missing; sequencing was by immunoSEQ multiplex PCR. This table has some 1,400,000 clones, 95% to 97% appearing once. Material for sequencing was naive CD4+ T cells sorted from blood. The sample's subset: CD45RA+ positively selected. The receptor source for this set is a young man in good health.

The rearrangement links TRBV7-9 to TRBJ2-3; D may be TRBD1 (7 bases). Germline CDR1 reads SEHNR; CDR2 reads FQNEAQ (reference sequence). V was pared by 5 bases and J by 4 bases, with 16 bases between. The CDR3 covers 15 residues. The CDR3: CASSRTGWGADTQYF. CDR3 nucleotides: TGTGCCAGCAGCCGGACAGGCTGGGGGGCAGATACGCAGTATTTT.

This clone was found once. The J gene is TRBJ1-2, the V gene TRBV7-9; perhaps TRBD1 as D (5 bases). V lost 0 bases, J lost 4 bases, and 18 bases lay in between. This CDR3 spans 17 amino acids. The V gene's germline CDR1 is SEHNR and CDR2 FQNEAQ (reference sequence). CDR3 protein: CASSLAHTVTGGYGYTF. The CDR3 region has the DNA TGTGCCAGCAGCTTAGCTCATACGGTGACTGGGGGCTATGGCTACACCTTC.

CDR3 coding DNA: TGTGCCAGCAGCGTAGGTGGAATCGAAACCGGGGAGCTGTTTTTT. This encodes CASSVGGIETGELFF. The chain is built from TRBV9 and TRBJ2-2; D is undetermined. V was clipped by 0 bases and J by 5 bases, with 11 bases between them. The V gene's germline CDR1 is SGDLS and CDR2 YYNGEE. This CDR3 comprises 15 residues.

The chain joins TRBV10-2 to TRBJ2-1, with D possibly being TRBD1 or TRBD2 (5 bases each). Trimming shortened V by 3 bases and J by 4 bases, and 16 bases separated the two germline ends. This CDR3 has 16 amino acids. The germline V gene has CDR1 WSHSY and CDR2 SAAADI. The CDR3 reads CASSERDGLTYNEQFF. The CDR3 DNA follows: TGCGCCAGCAGTGAACGGGACGGGTTAACTTACAATGAGCAGTTCTTC.

The CDR3 region is CASSTDRGRHSSYNEQFF. DNA of the CDR3: TGTGCCAGTAGTACCGACAGGGGTCGACACAGCTCCTACAATGAGCAGTTCTTC. The genes are TRBV19 and TRBJ2-1, with 8 nucleotides matching TRBD1. CDR1 is LNHDA, CDR2 SQIVND, per germline (reference sequence). CDR3 length: 18 amino acids. The ends lost 4 bases at V and 0 bases at J; junction bases unmatched: 11.

V and J are TRBV6-6 and TRBJ2-7; 9 positions match TRBD1. CDR1 MNHNY and CDR2 SVGAGI come from the germline V gene (reference sequence). The CDR3 covers 14 residues. With V trimmed by 8 bases and J by 3 bases, 8 bases remained unmatched. CDR3 DNA sequence: TGTGCCAGCCGATTACAGGGGGCTGACTACGAGCAGTACTTC. The encoded protein is CASRLQGADYEQYF.

Comment on this clone: The sample carries other DNA sequences with the same CDR3. The chain joins TRBV7-2 to TRBJ2-1, with 13 positions matching TRBD2. The germline V gene encodes CDR1 SGHTA and CDR2 FQGNSA. The CDR3 sequence is 15 residues long. V lost 5 bases to trimming and J lost 3 bases; unmatched junction nucleotides: 1. CDR3 protein: CASSRTSGSYNEQFF. CDR3 DNA: TGTGCCAGCAGCCGGACTAGCGGGAGCTACAATGAGCAGTTCTTC.

This chain's CDR3 is CASSVAPRGTGVQETQYF. The CDR3 nucleotides read TGTGCCAGCAGCGTAGCTCCAAGGGGGACAGGGGTCCAAGAGACCCAGTACTTC. The chain links TRBV9 to TRBJ2-5, with TRBD1 identical over 10 bases. Looked up from germline, CDR1 is SGDLS and CDR2 is YYNGEE. V gave up 0 bases and J gave up 1 base; unmatched junction bases: 9. The CDR3 extends over 18 amino acids. Based on the CDR3 plus reference TRBV9 and TRBJ2-5, the full variable domain is DSGVTQTPKHLITATGQRVTLRCSPRSGDLSVYWYQQSLDQGLQFLIQYYNGEERAKGNILERFSAQQFPDLHSELNLSSLELGDSALYFCASSVAPRGTGVQETQYFGPGTRLLVL.

The V and J genes are TRBV6-1 and TRBJ2-7; 8 nucleotides align to TRBD2. The CDR3 consists of 13 residues. V lost 9 bases to trimming and J lost 2 bases; unmatched junction nucleotides: 6. CDR1 and CDR2 from the germline V gene are MNHNS and SASEGT. This chain's CDR3 is CASYSGTTYEQYF. As DNA, the CDR3 is TGTGCCAGTTATAGCGGGACGACCTACGAGCAGTACTTC.

The DNA for the CDR3 is TGCGCCAGCCGGAGACTAACACGGGAAGAGCAGTACTTC. Protein product: CASRRLTREEQYF. The rearrangement uses TRBV5-1 and TRBJ2-7; D is perhaps TRBD2 (5 bases). The CDR3 spans 13 residues. The V end lost 7 bases, the J end lost 7 bases, and 18 bases lay between the germline ends. Germline CDR1 reads SGHRS; CDR2 reads YFSETQ.

The chain employs TRBV2 and TRBJ1-3; D is perhaps TRBD1 (5 bases). CDR1 SNHLY and CDR2 FYNNEI come from the germline V gene. There are 14 residues in the CDR3. Trimming cost V 9 bases and J 0 bases, with 12 bases left between them. Here the CDR3 reads CASLQELSGNTIYF. CDR3 bases: TGTGCCAGTTTACAGGAGCTCTCTGGAAACACCATATATTTT.

This rearrangement joins TRBV19 to TRBJ2-2; D gene uncertain. Trimming shortened V by 3 bases and J by 1 base, and 6 bases separated the two germline ends. The CDR3 has 14 residues. Per the germline V gene, CDR1 is LNHDA and CDR2 is SQIVND (reference sequence). As DNA, the CDR3 is TGTGCCAGTAGTATGATAAGGAACACCGGGGAGCTGTTTTTT. It specifies CASSMIRNTGELFF.

The gene calls are TRBV5-4 and TRBJ2-2; D possibly corresponds to TRBD1 (6 bases). V gave up 1 base and J gave up 0 bases, with 16 bases separating them. This CDR3 spans 18 amino acids. Germline V CDR1 and CDR2: SGHNT, YYREEE (reference sequence). The CDR3 region has the DNA TGTGCCAGCAGCTTGCCACTGACAGGAGTCACGAACACCGGGGAGCTGTTTTTT. The encoded protein is CASSLPLTGVTNTGELFF.

This clone showed up just once. The J gene is TRBJ2-1, the V gene TRBV6-5; D gene ambiguous. The CDR3 covers 15 residues. The germline V gene encodes CDR1 MNHEY and CDR2 SVGAGI. Trimming stripped 5 bases from V and 4 bases from J, with 15 bases between. CDR3 protein: CASSQSGVLYNEQFF. The DNA of the CDR3 is TGTGCCAGCAGTCAATCAGGCGTCCTATACAATGAGCAGTTCTTC.

This clone was counted a single time. The chain uses TRBV29-1 and TRBJ2-7; no clear D. The CDR3 has 12 amino acids. The germline V gene encodes CDR1 SQVTM and CDR2 ANQGSEA. Trimming took 4 bases from V and 3 from J, leaving 10 bases between them. The CDR3 DNA sequence: TGCAGCGTTGCTCTGGGCAACTACGAGCAGTACTTC. Its translation is CSVALGNYEQYF.

The rearrangement links TRBV13 to TRBJ2-3; D not certain. Germline CDR1 reads PRHDT; CDR2 reads FYEKMQ (reference sequence). This CDR3 spans 14 amino acids. Trimming stripped 2 bases from V and 1 base from J, with 7 bases between. The CDR3 DNA reads as TGTGCCAGCAGCTTAAGGCCGGGCACAGATACGCAGTATTTT. Protein sequence: CASSLRPGTDTQYF.

In regard to this clone: This specimen includes other DNA sequences encoding the same CDR3. The chain combines TRBV15 with TRBJ1-5; TRBD1 is a possible D gene (6 bases). Germline V gives CDR1 LNHNV, CDR2 YYDKDF (reference sequence). The CDR3 is 15 residues long. Trimming removed 1 base from V and 1 base from J, with 8 bases in between. In nucleotides, the CDR3 is TGTGCCACCAGCAGAGGAGGGGGAAGCAATCAGCCCCAGCATTTT. This encodes CATSRGGGSNQPQHF.

This chain joins TRBV15 and TRBJ1-5; 10 bases match TRBD1. The CDR3 has 17 amino acids. Germline CDR1 and CDR2: LNHNV and YYDKDF (reference sequence). The V gene end was trimmed by 0 bases and the J gene end by 7 bases; junction bases not matched to a gene: 9. CDR3 protein: CATSRDTRQGARQPQHF. CDR3 DNA sequence: TGTGCCACCAGCAGAGATACCCGACAGGGGGCGAGACAGCCCCAGCATTTT.

This clone was detected only once. This chain connects TRBV28 to TRBJ2-2, with D possibly TRBD1 on 6 matching bases. CDR3 size: 16 residues. Germline loops: CDR1 MDHEN, CDR2 SYDVKM. V was pared by 6 bases and J by 2 bases, with 16 bases between. The CDR3 bases are TGTGCCAGCAGACAAACCGGGACAAAAAACACCGGGGAGCTGTTTTTT. Protein: CASRQTGTKNTGELFF.

In this sample, this clone turned up once. The rearrangement links TRBV28 to TRBJ2-7, with 10 bases lining up with TRBD1. CDR3 size: 16 residues. Trimming removed 7 bases from V and 2 bases from J; junction bases left unmatched: 11. The germline CDR1 and CDR2 sequences are MDHEN and SYDVKM. The CDR3 region is CASKRTGGDRPYEQYF. For the CDR3, the DNA is TGTGCCAGCAAAAGGACAGGGGGTGATAGACCCTACGAGCAGTACTTC.